This passage covers 9 T cell receptor beta chains from one sample sequenced in a study of human T cells and chemical hapten exposure. TCRdb passed the 5' RACE reads through MiXCR, listing each CDR3 protein once. The repertoire holds under 150,000 distinct CDR3 sequences, around a fifth seen once, with approximately 3% in the top ten. Total RNA was extracted from unfractionated whole blood. These receptors were taken from a human donor in good health.

This clonotype was seen many times. The gene calls are TRBV14 and TRBJ2-7; D gene ambiguous. The CDR3 totals 14 residues. With 1 base removed from V and 3 bases from J, the gap between germline ends came to 10 bases. Per germline, CDR1 SGHDN and CDR2 FVKESK. The CDR3 region is CASSQGVRSYEQYF. CDR3 nucleotide sequence: TGTGCCAGCAGCCAAGGGGTCAGGAGCTACGAGCAGTACTTC.

The CDR3 DNA follows: TGCAGCGTTGAAGCAGTAAGGGCCCCATATGGCTACACCTTC. Amino acid sequence: CSVEAVRAPYGYTF. V is TRBV29-1 and J is TRBJ1-2; the D is unclear. The CDR3 consists of 14 residues. Trimming pared 1 base from V and 5 bases from J, leaving 14 bases between. The V gene's germline CDR1 is SQVTM and CDR2 ANQGSEA.

This clonotype has only a few counts. The rearrangement joins TRBV24-1 to TRBJ2-1; 7 bases are a match to TRBD1. CDR1 and CDR2 from the germline V gene are KGHDR and SFDVKD. The CDR3 is made up of 14 amino acids. The V segment lost 1 base and the J segment 5 bases; nucleotides outside the gene matches: 1. The CDR3 region has the DNA TGTGCCACCAGTGATTTCCAGGGGGACAATGAGCAGTTCTTC. Its protein product is CATSDFQGDNEQFF.

The V gene is TRBV11-2, the J gene TRBJ2-7; 7 bases line up with TRBD1. From germline, CDR1 is SGHAT and CDR2 FQNNGV. V gave up 5 bases and J gave up 3 bases; unmatched junction bases: 13. The CDR3 totals 16 residues. CDR3 bases: TGTGCCAGCAGCCACCCCTGGGGGACAGCCCTCTACGAGCAGTACTTC. This translates into CASSHPWGTALYEQYF.

J is TRBJ2-3 and V is TRBV5-1, with D unresolved. The germline V gene has CDR1 SGHRS and CDR2 YFSETQ. This CDR3 has 14 amino acids. Between the trimmed V and J ends, which lost 3 bases and 5 bases, there was a span of 13 bases. The CDR3 spells CASSSGGSLDTQYF. DNA of the CDR3: TGCGCCAGCAGCTCTGGTGGTAGCCTAGATACGCAGTATTTT.

The gene calls are TRBV28 and TRBJ2-3; 13 bases match TRBD2. The CDR3 totals 14 residues. Trimming took 6 bases from V and 7 from J; bases not matched to a gene: 4. Germline-derived CDR1 and CDR2 are MDHEN and SYDVKM. This CDR3 reads CASSRTSGSNTQYF. Written as DNA, the CDR3 is TGTGCCAGCAGCAGGACTAGCGGGAGTAATACGCAGTATTTT.

The CDR3 loop is CASSPQLAGGERNEQFF. The CDR3 bases are TGTGCCAGCAGTCCTCAACTAGCGGGAGGAGAACGCAATGAGCAGTTCTTC. The V and J genes are TRBV12-3 or TRBV12-4 and TRBJ2-1; 12 bases fit TRBD2. This CDR3 has 17 residues. The V and J ends lost 5 bases and 6 bases, in that order; junction bases with no gene match: 11.

This chain connects TRBV28 to TRBJ2-2; D is perhaps TRBD1 (6 bases). Trimming stripped 3 bases from V and 0 bases from J, with 14 bases between. This CDR3 comprises 17 residues. Germline CDR1 and CDR2: MDHEN and SYDVKM. The DNA for the CDR3 is TGTGCCAGCAGTTTGTGGGACAAAACTCCGAACACCGGGGAGCTGTTTTTT. It encodes CASSLWDKTPNTGELFF.

This chain's CDR3 is CASTDGRGQRRGDQPQHF. The CDR3, as DNA: TGTGCCAGCACCGATGGCAGGGGACAGCGTAGGGGGGATCAGCCCCAGCATTTT. This chain links TRBV6-1 with TRBJ1-5; 7 bases fit TRBD1. This CDR3 has 18 residues. Germline trimming cut 7 bases from V and 5 bases from J; bases unmatched to any gene: 20. Per the germline V gene, CDR1 is MNHNS and CDR2 is SASEGT.